The entry below describes one T cell receptor beta chain. Clones were sequenced by immunoSEQ multiplex PCR, and TCRdb holds only the in-frame ones, with some missing. The table has thousands of clones, around four fifths seen once. The entry originates in a study of T cells and Merkel cell carcinoma outcomes. Germline V gives CDR1 MNHEY, CDR2 SVGAGI. The ends were cut back, 9 bases at V and 2 bases at J, with 14 bases in the middle. This CDR3 spans 14 amino acids. The chain carries TRBV6-5 and TRBJ2-1; tentatively, D is TRBD2 (5 bases). The source material was tumor tissue from Merkel cell carcinoma. The TCR comes from a human donor with Merkel cell carcinoma. Here the CDR3 DNA reads TGTGCCAGTAGGGTTAGCGCTCCCTACAATGAGCAGTTCTTC. It yields the protein CASRVSAPYNEQFF.